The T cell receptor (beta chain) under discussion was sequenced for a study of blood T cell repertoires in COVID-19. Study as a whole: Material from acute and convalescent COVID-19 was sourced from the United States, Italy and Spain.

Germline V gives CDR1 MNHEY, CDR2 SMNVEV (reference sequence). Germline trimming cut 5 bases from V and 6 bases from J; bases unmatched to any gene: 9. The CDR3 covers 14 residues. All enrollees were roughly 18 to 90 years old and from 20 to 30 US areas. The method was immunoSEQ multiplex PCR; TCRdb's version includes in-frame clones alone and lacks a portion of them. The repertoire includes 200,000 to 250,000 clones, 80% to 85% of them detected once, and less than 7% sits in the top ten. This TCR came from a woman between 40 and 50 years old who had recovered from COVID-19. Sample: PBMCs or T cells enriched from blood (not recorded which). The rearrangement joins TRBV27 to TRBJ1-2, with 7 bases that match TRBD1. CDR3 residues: CASSPSRGRNGYTF. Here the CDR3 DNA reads TGTGCCAGCAGTCCCTCGAGGGGGCGGAATGGCTACACCTTC.